This T cell receptor beta chain was sequenced in a study of blood T cell repertoires in COVID-19 (dated by TCRdb to the early 2020s). At the level of the whole study: Collaborator samples came from the United States, Italy and Spain and covered acute and convalescent phases of COVID-19. The samples were drawn from two sources: the first 160 participants of the ongoing ImmuneRACE study, and some 1,300 subjects contributed by 6 global collaborators. Where available, HLA class I and class II types were obtained from metadata supplied by the sample provider rather than from assay-based typing. The prospective study material was composed of cDNA or gDNA derived from T cells, B-cell-depleted T cells, or PBMCs. Deeply sampled blood TCRbeta repertoires from subjects exposed to, actively infected with, or recovered from COVID-19 were included in the dataset. Sample metadata almost always included a de-identified subject ID, COVID-19 status, age in years and sex. The repertoires were made available in a free public database intended to serve as a resource for research on the immune response to SARS-CoV-2.

Here is what the overall study found, with its caveats: The amount of clinical and demographic metadata varied by source and participant and was provided uncurated.

A word on this clone: Its target antigen remains unknown. The record has no base qualities; no much larger clone is one base away.

TCRbeta CDR3 regions were amplified from genomic DNA using the immunoSEQ Assay, a bias-controlled multiplex PCR. The authors' pipeline ran thus. Nucleated cell counts per sample were estimated from amplification of reference gene primers within the assay. Sequence reads were collapsed and filtered to measure the absolute abundance of every unique TCRbeta CDR3 rearrangement. Productive Simpson clonality was computed per sample as the square root of Simpson's diversity index over productive rearrangements. The immuneACCESS repertoire file appears here via TCRdb, limited to in-frame rearrangements. These files lack a portion of the clones; in checked studies, under half of the deficit traces to unresolved V genes, and the cause of the others is not known. That table is the source of V, J and clone size, and D and trimming were worked out from the DNA. The sample profile shows approximately 100,000 clones; 75% to 90% of them were found once. The top ten constitute about 18% of the sample.

Collaborating institutions collected whole blood in K2EDTA tubes following their own protocols. For TCRbeta analysis, collaborator samples were shipped as frozen whole blood, as isolated PBMCs, or as DNA extracted from either sample type. This TCR was sampled from a woman aged 60-75 years with acute or convalescent COVID-19. Sequencing used peripheral blood.

Here is the DNA: TGTGCCAGCAGCTTCAAGGGCCCGAGGGACTATGGCTACACCTTC. The encoded protein is CASSFKGPRDYGYTF. In this chain, TRBV7-3 is recombined with TRBJ1-2; the D gene assignment is ambiguous. CDR1 and CDR2 are drawn from the germline V gene: SGHTA, FQGTGA. V is shortened by 3 bases, J by 3 bases, and the region joining them spans 14 bases. The CDR3 contains 15 residues, cysteine and phenylalanine counted. The entry retains the CDR3 DNA only, 45 bases that are in frame from base 1.